The TCR beta chain described here comes from a study of cytotoxic CD8 clonotypes in ibrutinib-treated CLL. Whole-study results and caveats: Clonality was higher at ibrutinib response and returned toward baseline at progression.

This CDR3 has 17 residues. Germline V gene data show CDR1 as KGHSH and CDR2 as LQKENI. V was pared by 2 bases and J by 5 bases, with 9 bases of the junction left unmatched. Remarks on this clone: The antigen is undetermined.

Produced via immunoSEQ multiplex PCR; TCRdb's table is partial and in-frame only. This repertoire shows roughly 110,000 clones, more than 55% found once; its top ten account for roughly 35%. This clonotype was obtained from a human donor with chronic lymphocytic leukemia. Sample: PBMCs, taken after 24 months of ibrutinib treatment. The chain couples TRBV18 to TRBJ2-1; the match to TRBD2 covers 10 bases. The CDR3 bases are TGTGCCAGCTCACCAAGGTCTCCTAGCGGGGGAGACAATGAGCAGTTCTTC. Translating gives CASSPRSPSGGDNEQFF.